This T cell receptor (beta chain) was sequenced in a study of T-cell reconstitution after alpha-beta-depleted transplantation in children. Points from the study as a whole: At one year after transplant, newly produced T cells mostly accounted for T-cell counts and diversity.

For TCRbeta, the library was prepared with unique molecular identifiers. Each CDR3 protein is one row after TCRdb ran MiXCR on the PCR reads. The sample has approximately 20,000 distinct CDR3 sequences; 10% to 15% are singletons. This clonotype was seen ten or more times. Its antigen remains unidentified. CDR1 is DFQATT and CDR2 is SNEGSKA in the germline V gene (reference sequence). J was trimmed by 7 bases and V by 1 base; bases with no gene match: 14. CDR3 length: 16 amino acids. Source: PBMCs, mostly from graft donor cells, taken 60 days after TCRalphabeta/CD19-depleted stem cell transplant. This TCR was recovered from a female patient aged 2-15 years who had a stem cell transplant for congenital amegakaryocytic thrombocytopenia, so the T cells may come from the graft donor. This chain joins TRBV20-1 and TRBJ2-7, with 9 bases aligning to TRBD2. This CDR3 is CSARGGLAAGGGEQYF. CDR3 nucleotides: TGCAGTGCTAGAGGGGGCCTGGCGGCGGGAGGGGGAGAGCAGTACTTC.